What follows is one T cell receptor (beta chain) and its context. This clonotype was detected ten times or more. Its antigen has not been determined. No base-level quality is on record; no much larger clone is a single base apart. The data derive from a study of human T cells and chemical hapten exposure (dated by TCRdb to about 2021). Regarding the complete study: For sensitization, 2% DPC in acetone was applied to an approximately 2 cm by approximately 2 cm area of upper inner arm skin. The mostly female patient cohort included alopecia areata with under or over 50% scalp involvement, alopecia totalis and alopecia universalis. Patch testing on the upper back used Finn chambers containing 0.01% DPC, with scoring done after 6 days according to International Contact Dermatitis Research Group standards. Throughout the study period of around 24 weeks, patients also received therapeutic DPC doses to the scalp every week. The libraries were sequenced as a pool, and the TCR yield per sample differed mostly because of small variations in library volumes within the pool. The study tracked peripheral blood TCR repertoire changes in vivo during primary and secondary sensitization to the hapten diphenylcyclopropenone (DPC) in alopecia patients. Blood samples were taken from patients before sensitization (week 0) and then at 2, 6 and about 24 weeks after DPC sensitization. Roughly 30 alopecia patients provided blood for TCR sequencing at one to four time points (pre-sensitization, 2, 6 and 24 weeks).

The time point label, as the study defines it: patch test 1, 2 weeks after DPC sensitization. Read against the paper, the sample's treatment or condition label means: therapeutic diphenylcyclopropenone sensitization with weekly scalp DPC. At every patch-test visit, the blood draw took place before the patch test was put on. Patients were considered eligible if aged 18 to 70, diagnosed with alopecia and deemed suitable for DPC therapy, and patients were excluded if pregnant. Total RNA was isolated from unfractionated whole blood collected in Tempus Blood RNA tubes. V and J are truncated by 5 bases and 5 bases respectively, leaving an intervening sequence of 15 bases. Based on the germline V gene, the CDR1 and CDR2 sequences are LGHNT and FRNRAP. From cysteine to phenylalanine, the CDR3 is 15 amino acids long. Just the 45-base CDR3 DNA is kept, in frame starting at base 1. Findings and caveats that apply to the study as a whole: Because all patients had alopecia, a presumed autoimmune disease, the immune response of the patients might differ from that of healthy individuals. The number of PT1 expanded TCRs positively correlated with patch test score, significant at thresholds 8, 16 and 32 but not 4. DPC sensitization did not change how many TCRs were above 1 in 1000 frequency, and no evidence was found of alterations in global repertoire structure. Expanded TCRs formed significantly more large CDR3 similarity clusters than pre-sensitization or healthy control sets, consistent with antigen-driven responses. Repeated subsampling changed both the strength of the expansion versus patch-test correlation and the threshold at which that correlation became significant.

The library was obtained by RACE. The sample was run on a NextSeq 500. During library preparation, unique molecular identifiers were attached to individual cDNA molecules so that TCRs could be counted quantitatively and reproducibly. From each blood RNA sample, both TCR alpha and TCR beta chains were sequenced. The study's own analysis went as follows. Samples had a median of approximately 96,000 TCRs, with a range from roughly 23,224 to 700,000. The Decombinator software suite was used to annotate V, J and CDR3 in the TCR reads. To make PS versus PT1 abundance plots, every sample was subsampled to the same number of TCRs (28,000). Expanded TCRs were defined as absent before sensitization and observed at least eight times at the 2-week time point. Through fastp at Q25 and MiXCR, TCRdb rebuilt clones from the public reads, retaining in-frame beta chains. Each entry merges the rows of one CDR3 protein and shows their most common DNA and genes. The V and J calls and clone size are TCRdb's, not the authors'. In all, the sample holds about 380,000 distinct CDR3 sequences, and more than 4.5% of those were seen once. The ten biggest clones cover roughly 2.4% of the sample.

The clonotype was recovered from a woman in her forties or fifties with alopecia areata. Some clones in this sample may be carry-over from other donors' samples. This sample comprised whole blood, obtained in connection with sensitization to the hapten diphenylcyclopropenone (DPC). The chain is assembled from TRBV12-5 and TRBJ2-2; no D segment can be confidently identified. This receptor carries the CDR3 CASGLRLGNTGELFF. The DNA is TGTGCTAGTGGTCTTAGACTGGGGAATACCGGGGAGCTGTTTTTT. With the portions outside the CDR3 filled from the reference TRBV12-5 and TRBJ2-2 genes, the complete variable region becomes DARVTQTPRHKVTEMGQEVTMRCQPILGHNTVFWYRQTMMQGLELLAYFRNRAPLDDSGMPKDRFSAEMPDATLATLKIQPSEPRDSAVYFCASGLRLGNTGELFFGEGSRLTVL.